Shown below are 24 T cell receptor beta chains from a single sample sequenced in a study of CD8+CD57+ T cells in acquired aplastic anemia. TCR beta VDJ combinations and CDR3 sequences were profiled from genomic DNA. MiXCR, applied by TCRdb to the reads, yields one record per CDR3 protein. The sample consists of over 150,000 distinct CDR3 sequences, roughly 56% of them appearing once. The sample consisted of sorted CD4+, CD8+, or CD8+CD57+ T cells (not recorded which) from PBMCs. The receptor set was obtained from a human donor in good health, serving as a control.

Only a few counts were recorded for this clonotype. The V call is TRBV20-1, the J call TRBJ1-2; 11 bases map to TRBD1. CDR1 and CDR2 (germline): DFQATT, SNEGSKA (reference sequence). This CDR3 contains 12 residues. V lost 6 bases, J lost 8 bases, and 5 bases stayed unmatched. CDR3 nucleotides: TGCAGTGCAGGACAGGGGGCACGGGGCTACACCTTC. Encoded protein: CSAGQGARGYTF.

This clonotype was detected ten times or more. The V gene is TRBV7-2, the J gene TRBJ2-7; either TRBD1 or TRBD2 may fit D (5 bases each). V was shortened by 2 bases and J by 6 bases, with 11 bases between the two germline ends. CDR3 length equals 13 residues. Germline V gene data show CDR1 as SGHTA and CDR2 as FQGNSA. Written as DNA, the CDR3 is TGTGCCAGCAGCTTAATGGGGGAAGGCGAGCAGTACTTC. Protein: CASSLMGEGEQYF.

The sample holds a few counts of this clonotype. The V call is TRBV18, the J call TRBJ1-2; 8 bases align to TRBD1. Germline V gene sequence: CDR1 KGHSH, CDR2 LQKENI. This CDR3 has 18 residues. The trim removed 2 bases at V and 4 bases at J, leaving 15 bases unmatched. CDR3 sequence (DNA): TGTGCCAGCTCACCAGCAGGGAGCAGGGGGCAGGCTGGCTATGGCTACACCTTC. It encodes CASSPAGSRGQAGYGYTF.

The chain recombines TRBV18 with TRBJ2-7; no firm D call. CDR1 KGHSH and CDR2 LQKENI come from the germline V gene. The CDR3 runs to 13 residues. Trimming shortened V by 5 bases and J by 0 bases, and 8 bases separated the two germline ends. For the CDR3, the DNA is TGTGCCAGCTCAACGGCCCCCTCCTACGAGCAGTACTTC. It encodes CASSTAPSYEQYF.

This clonotype was picked up many times. This chain uses TRBV20-1 with TRBJ2-2, with D tentatively TRBD1 (6 bases). Germline assignment: CDR1 DFQATT and CDR2 SNEGSKA (reference sequence). The CDR3 sequence is 13 residues long. CDR3 DNA sequence: TGCGCCCCGAAGGGGGCGAACACCGGGGAGCTGTTTTTT. It yields the protein CAPKGANTGELFF.

The chain combines TRBV10-3 with TRBJ1-2; D possibly corresponds to TRBD1 (5 bases). The CDR3 covers 21 residues. CDR1 and CDR2 from the germline V gene are ENHRY and SYGVKD. Trimming took 0 bases from V and 0 from J, leaving 26 bases between them. CDR3 sequence: CAISESKSLGQARTTNYGYTF. CDR3 in DNA: TGTGCCATCAGTGAGTCGAAGTCTCTCGGTCAGGCGCGGACAACTAACTATGGCTACACCTTC.

This CDR3 reads CASSLIGTGDRYEQYF. The DNA of the CDR3 is TGTGCCAGCAGTCTCATTGGGACAGGGGATAGGTACGAGCAGTACTTC. The chain couples TRBV2 to TRBJ2-7, with TRBD1 identical over 10 bases. The V gene end was trimmed by 5 bases and the J gene end by 4 bases; junction bases not matched to a gene: 11. The CDR3 sequence is 16 residues long. Germline values: CDR1 SNHLY, CDR2 FYNNEI.

About this clonotype: At one boundary the junction diverges from the germline segment, which might be a read error. The chain has TRBV20-1 and TRBJ1-1; D is unresolved. This CDR3 is built from 14 residues. CDR1 DFQATT and CDR2 SNEGSKA come from the germline V gene (reference sequence). The CDR3 nucleotides are TGTAGTGCTAGAAAGTCAGTGAGAGACACTGTAGCTTTCTTT. This translates into CSARKSVRDTVAFF.

This clonotype was counted a few times. A much larger clone differs by one base, so this may be a read error. Lacking the conserved final phenylalanine or tryptophan, this CDR3 likely reflects a read error. The J gene is TRBJ2-2, the V gene TRBV14; no definite D call. V lost 6 bases to trimming and J lost 5 bases, with 7 bases between them. Germline V gene data show CDR1 as SGHDN and CDR2 as FVKESK. The CDR3 runs 12 residues. The CDR3 is CASSPRTGELFL. DNA for the CDR3: TGTGCCAGCAGTCCCCGGACCGGGGAGCTGTTTCTT.

This clonotype was detected ten times or more. In DNA, the CDR3 is TGTGCCAGCAGCCAAGGGACAGGGGGCCGCACCGGGGAGCTGTTTTTT. This sequence encodes CASSQGTGGRTGELFF. The rearrangement joins TRBV2 to TRBJ2-2, with 12 bases lining up with TRBD1. The V and J ends lost 6 bases and 4 bases, in that order; junction bases with no gene match: 6. The V gene's germline CDR1 is SNHLY and CDR2 FYNNEI. The CDR3 loop spans 16 amino acids.

This clonotype was found many times. Compared with germline, one end of the junction differs, possibly owing to a read error. The V and J genes are TRBV5-1 and TRBJ1-4; D is ambiguous. CDR1 and CDR2 (germline): SGHRS, YFSETQ. The CDR3 has 12 residues. CDR3 sequence reads: CASSLVGEKLFF. The CDR3 DNA is TGTGCCAGCAGTCTCGTGGGTGAAAAACTGTTTTTT.

This clonotype was seen many times. The J gene is TRBJ2-1, the V gene TRBV7-2, with TRBD2 matching over 7 bases. Germline V gene data show CDR1 as SGHTA and CDR2 as FQGNSA. This CDR3 comprises 15 residues. Germline trimming cut 6 bases from V and 6 bases from J; bases unmatched to any gene: 11. The CDR3 nucleotides are TGTGCCAGCAGTCACGGACTAGGACGGGGCAATGAGCAGTTCTTC. It codes for CASSHGLGRGNEQFF.

The chain recombines TRBV19 with TRBJ1-2; unclear D gene. V was shortened by 6 bases and J by 0 bases, with 5 bases between the two germline ends. This CDR3 contains 12 residues. The germline CDR1 and CDR2 sequences are LNHDA and SQIVND (reference sequence). CDR3 nucleotide sequence: TGTGCCAGTAGGGATCCTAACTATGGCTACACCTTC. This encodes CASRDPNYGYTF.

The chain employs TRBV15 and TRBJ2-7; TRBD1 might be the D (7 bases). Germline V CDR1 and CDR2: LNHNV, YYDKDF (reference sequence). This CDR3 is built from 17 residues. The V gene lost 3 bases and the J gene lost 3 bases, with 21 bases spanning the gap. CDR3 coding DNA: TGTGCCACCAGCAGCTTATTCGGCGGGACAGACAACTACGAGCAGTACTTC. It encodes CATSSLFGGTDNYEQYF.

V is TRBV7-2 and J is TRBJ2-3; 9 bases line up with TRBD2. The CDR3 is 16 amino acids. J was trimmed by 4 bases and V by 3 bases; bases with no gene match: 8. Germline V gene sequence: CDR1 SGHTA, CDR2 FQGNSA. In nucleotides, the CDR3 is TGTGCCAGCAGCTTGGGCGCTAGCGGGGCATCAGATACGCAGTATTTT. It translates to CASSLGASGASDTQYF.

The rearrangement links TRBV10-3 to TRBJ2-2, with 8 nucleotides matching TRBD1. With V trimmed by 2 bases and J by 7 bases, 6 bases remained unmatched. Germline V gene lookup returns CDR1 ENHRY and CDR2 SYGVKD. CDR3 size: 15 residues. For the CDR3, the DNA is TGTGCCATCAGTGAGCCCAGGGGGCATAACGGGGAGCTGTTTTTT. Translating gives CAISEPRGHNGELFF.

At least ten counts were recorded for this clonotype. V gene TRBV5-6 combines with J gene TRBJ1-3; D gene ambiguous. Germline V gene data show CDR1 as SGHDT and CDR2 as YYEEEE. The V gene lost 4 bases and the J gene lost 0 bases, with 14 bases spanning the gap. This CDR3 is built from 16 residues. The DNA for the CDR3 is TGTGCCAGCAGCCCCCGTTGGGTGGACTCTGGAAACACCATATATTTT. Translation: CASSPRWVDSGNTIYF.

The rearrangement links TRBV15 to TRBJ2-3, with 7 bases that match TRBD2. The ends lost 0 bases at V and 1 base at J; junction bases unmatched: 7. There are 17 residues in the CDR3. From germline, CDR1 is LNHNV and CDR2 YYDKDF (reference sequence). CDR3 nucleotides: TGTGCCACCAGCAGAGATGTTATTACTAGCGGCACAGATACGCAGTATTTT. It is translated as CATSRDVITSGTDTQYF. Variable domain in full (rest from reference TRBV15 and TRBJ2-3): DAMVIQNPRYQVTQFGKPVTLSCSQTLNHNVMYWYQQKSSQAPKLLFHYYDKDFNNEADTPDNFQSRRPNTSFCFLDIRSPGLGDTAMYLCATSRDVITSGTDTQYFGPGTRLTVL.

The chain is built from TRBV18 and TRBJ1-5; 9 nucleotides line up with TRBD1. This CDR3 is 16 amino acids long. CDR1 is KGHSH, CDR2 LQKENI, per germline. V shed 2 bases, J shed 4 bases, and the junction held 6 bases outside the gene matches. CDR3 bases: TGTGCCAGCTCACCAGGGACAGGGCAGCAGAATCAGCCCCAGCATTTT. This gives the protein CASSPGTGQQNQPQHF.

About this clonotype itself: This may come from a read error, since a much larger clone is one base off. The rearrangement joins TRBV7-6 to TRBJ1-6, with D perhaps TRBD1 (6 bases). The CDR3 loop spans 14 amino acids. Trimming left V 6 bases short and J 7 bases short, with 13 bases between. Germline assignment: CDR1 SGHVS and CDR2 FNYEAQ. CDR3 nucleotides: TGTGCCAGCAGTTCAGGCAGGGGCAATTCACCCCTCCACTTT. Protein: CASSSGRGNSPLHF.

This chain uses TRBV7-6 with TRBJ2-5; no clear D. The J call may not be correct, given that the DNA end is closer to TRBJ2-7. This CDR3 has 17 amino acids. Germline lookup yields CDR1 SGHVS and CDR2 FNYEAQ. The CDR3 region has the DNA TGTGCCAGCAGCTTATTTGAGGTTGAGGCCAAAAACTACGAGCAGTACTTC. Translating gives CASSLFEVEAKNYEQYF.

At least ten counts were recorded for this clonotype. The chain joins TRBV28 to TRBJ1-2; no definite D call. This CDR3 contains 12 residues. Germline V gives CDR1 MDHEN, CDR2 SYDVKM. The V end was cut by 3 bases, the J end by 4 bases, with 6 bases between. CDR3 in amino acids: CASSLQVYGYTF. CDR3 DNA sequence: TGTGCCAGCAGTTTGCAGGTCTATGGCTACACCTTC.

The chain links TRBV29-1 to TRBJ1-1; D gene ambiguous. V shed 7 bases and J shed 3 bases, with 18 bases lying between them. CDR3 length equals 14 residues. Germline CDR1 SQVTM, CDR2 ANQGSEA. As DNA, the CDR3 is TGCAGCGCCCGCCGAGGGCCTGAGGACACTGAAGCTTTCTTT. Its protein is CSARRGPEDTEAFF.

This clonotype was counted a few times. The CDR3 bases are TGTGCCAGCAGCGTCGACCCGAGGAACACTGAAGCTTTCTTT. Amino acids: CASSVDPRNTEAFF. The V and J genes are TRBV9 and TRBJ1-1; no clear D gene. The CDR3 has 14 residues. Trimming removed 2 bases from V and 1 base from J, with 9 bases in between. The germline gives CDR1 SGDLS, CDR2 YYNGEE. The full variable domain, its missing parts supplied by reference TRBV9 and TRBJ1-1, is DSGVTQTPKHLITATGQRVTLRCSPRSGDLSVYWYQQSLDQGLQFLIQYYNGEERAKGNILERFSAQQFPDLHSELNLSSLELGDSALYFCASSVDPRNTEAFFGQGTRLTVV.